A selection of T cell receptor beta chains follows, all from one sample in a study of blood T cell repertoires in COVID-19. Generated by immunoSEQ multiplex PCR, the TCRdb table keeps only in-frame clones and is missing some. This repertoire shows fewer than 130,000 clones, approximately 90% found once; its top ten account for around 3.2%. The sequencing sample was made of peripheral blood. The source is a woman between 50 and 59 years old with acute or convalescent COVID-19. The conserved cysteine and the conserved F or W are not part of the CDR3 here. Each record gives: V gene, J gene, CDR3 protein.

>TRBV10-1|TRBJ2-7
ASSGLGPQSYEQY
>TRBV15|TRBJ2-5
ATSKGRTYQETQY
>TRBV24-1|TRBJ2-4
ATSDSRGSVAKNIQY
>TRBV1|TRBJ2-1
TSSQEGGRAANEQF
>TRBV15|TRBJ1-1
ATSRGDSVNTEAF
>TRBV11-2|TRBJ1-1
ASSLTGSTTEAF
>TRBV3-1/TRBV3-2|TRBJ2-5
VSSQETIAGLVETQY
>TRBV28|TRBJ2-7
ASRQQGYEQY
>TRBV10-3|TRBJ2-3
AISEASGRAPDTQY
>TRBV29-1|TRBJ2-1
SGMTGTGAMWEQF
>TRBV7-6|TRBJ2-7
ASSLVGGYEQY
>TRBV28|TRBJ2-7
ASSPPGQREQY
>TRBV19|TRBJ2-3
ASRAIGTSGSADTQY
>TRBV3-1/TRBV3-2|TRBJ2-7
ASSQGLADLYEQY
>TRBV6-5|TRBJ2-3
ASTAGAGADTQY
>TRBV5-5|TRBJ1-5
ASSLVGTVRGQPQH
>TRBV5-4|TRBJ2-3
ASSSPNFDTQY
>TRBV5-1|TRBJ1-1
ASTMGTLNTEAF
>TRBV7-6|TRBJ2-1
ASSSGLAGPFSSYNEQF
>TRBV27|TRBJ1-6
ASSSTGPNSPLH
>TRBV3-1/TRBV3-2|TRBJ2-7
ASSRGGQSSYEQY
>TRBV19|TRBJ2-2
ASRALWSGAGELF
>TRBV4-1|TRBJ2-3
ASSQDSSGGPGDTQY
>TRBV14|TRBJ2-7
ASSPELAGVSGEQY
>TRBV7-9|TRBJ1-1
ASIDSQGANTEAF
>TRBV28|TRBJ2-6
ASGTGSLSGANVLT
>TRBV6-5|TRBJ1-2
ASSTGTGKRGYT
>TRBV3-1/TRBV3-2|TRBJ2-7
ASSQEAAAGQY
>TRBV6-6|TRBJ2-7
ASSLTGPSYEQY
>TRBV11-2|TRBJ2-2
ASSLAPGNTGELF
>TRBV5-1|TRBJ2-2
ASSLAGNTGELF
>TRBV4-1|TRBJ2-1
ASSQGLDSSYNEQF
>TRBV3-1/TRBV3-2|TRBJ1-3
ASSQGRTDGNTIY
>TRBV24-1|TRBJ2-7
ATSEQDRAPSYEQY
>TRBV29-1|TRBJ2-5
SGCRAWDQETQY
>TRBV11-2|TRBJ2-5
AGSLGGGQETQY
>TRBV5-1|TRBJ2-1
ASSSGLAGDRQF
>TRBV2|TRBJ1-6
ASSEASGSSPLH
>TRBV6-2/TRBV6-3|TRBJ2-7
ASSPGTGSGTYEQY
>TRBV19|TRBJ1-5
ASSMVNRGGQPQH
>TRBV6-4|TRBJ2-6
ASSTTGGAGANVLT
>TRBV6-5|TRBJ2-7
ASSPGGTGGYEQY
>TRBV5-1|TRBJ2-5
ASSLSRGDETQY